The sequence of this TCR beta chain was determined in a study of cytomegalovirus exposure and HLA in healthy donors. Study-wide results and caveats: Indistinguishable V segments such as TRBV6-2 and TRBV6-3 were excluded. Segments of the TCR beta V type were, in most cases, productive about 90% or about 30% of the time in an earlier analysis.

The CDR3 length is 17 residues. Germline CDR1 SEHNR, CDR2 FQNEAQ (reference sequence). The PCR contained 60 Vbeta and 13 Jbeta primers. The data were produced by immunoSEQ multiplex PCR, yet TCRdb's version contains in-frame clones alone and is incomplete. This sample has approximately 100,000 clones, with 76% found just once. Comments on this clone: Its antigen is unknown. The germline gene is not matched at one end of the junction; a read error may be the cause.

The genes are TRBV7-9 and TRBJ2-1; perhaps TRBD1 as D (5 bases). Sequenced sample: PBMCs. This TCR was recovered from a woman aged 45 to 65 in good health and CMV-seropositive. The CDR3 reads CASRLGGHTESYNEQFF. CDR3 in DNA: TGTGCCAGCAGATTAGGTGGACACACGGAATCCTACAATGAGCAGTTCTTC.